The 14 T cell receptor beta chains presented below share a single source sample, sequenced in a study of T cells expressing NK-cell markers. TCRdb reprocessed the 5' RACE reads and reports one entry per CDR3 protein, with no DNA. The listing records 250,000 or so distinct CDR3 sequences. Specimen: blood T cells: a sorted CD56 or NKG2C T cell subset, CD4+ or CD8+ T cells, or bulk PBMC T cells (not recorded which). The receptors here all came from a woman between 18 and 75 years old in good health.

This chain connects TRBV6-2 or TRBV6-3 to TRBJ2-1; TCRdb's D gene call, TRBD2, goes unchecked for lack of DNA. The CDR3 sequence is 15 residues long. Germline values: CDR1 MNHEY, CDR2 SVGEGT. CDR3 region: CASRGTSGGRNEQFF.

The chain recombines TRBV27 with TRBJ2-2; there is no DNA to check the TCRdb D call of TRBD2. The germline CDR1 and CDR2 sequences are MNHEY and SMNVEV (reference sequence). This CDR3 is 16 amino acids long. CDR3 residues: CASSLSGRGNTGELFF.

The chain recombines TRBV9 with TRBJ2-2; TCRdb designates TRBD2, a call that cannot be tested without DNA. Germline CDR1 is SGDLS and CDR2 is YYNGEE. The CDR3 covers 17 residues. The CDR3 protein is CASSPEGTLYYTGELFF.

This rearrangement joins TRBV7-2 to TRBJ1-1; the TRBD1 assignment by TCRdb is unverifiable without DNA. The CDR3 consists of 13 residues. Looked up from germline, CDR1 is SGHTA and CDR2 is FQGNSA. CDR3 loop: CASSLVSGGEAFF.

The rearrangement links TRBV5-6 to TRBJ2-5. Germline assignment: CDR1 SGHDT and CDR2 YYEEEE. The CDR3 is 13 residues long. The CDR3 protein is CASSFYTQETQYF.

J is TRBJ2-1 and V is TRBV7-3; TCRdb returns TRBD2, unconfirmable since there is no DNA. The V gene's germline CDR1 is SGHTA and CDR2 FQGTGA. The CDR3 is made up of 15 amino acids. The CDR3 spells CASSLEGLPYNEQFF.

The chain employs TRBV3-1 and TRBJ1-2; TCRdb proposes TRBD1, but this gene call is untestable without DNA. The CDR3 spans 14 residues. Germline V gene data show CDR1 as LGHDT and CDR2 as YNNKEL (reference sequence). The CDR3 region is CASSQGRTGVGYTF. Full variable domain (outside the CDR3, taken from reference TRBV3-1 and TRBJ1-2): DTAVSQTPKYLVTQMGNDKSIKCEQNLGHDTMYWYKQDSKKFLKIMFSYNNKELIINETVPNRFSPKSPDKAHLNLHINSLELGDSAVYFCASSQGRTGVGYTFGSGTRLTVV.

The chain links TRBV20-1 to TRBJ2-5; TCRdb designates TRBD1, a call that cannot be tested without DNA. This CDR3 has 13 residues. Per the germline V gene, CDR1 is DFQATT and CDR2 is SNEGSKA (reference sequence). The CDR3 loop reads CSASQGAWETQYF.

The genes are TRBV5-6 and TRBJ2-1; TCRdb's D call, TRBD2, is unchecked because there is no DNA. The V gene's germline CDR1 is SGHDT and CDR2 YYEEEE. The CDR3 covers 16 residues. CDR3 loop: CASSFGLAGSYNEQFF.

The chain combines TRBV2 with TRBJ2-3. The CDR3 loop spans 14 amino acids. Germline V gene sequence: CDR1 SNHLY, CDR2 FYNNEI. The CDR3 spells CASIAGPSTDTQYF.

The chain recombines TRBV28 with TRBJ2-5; TCRdb outputs TRBD2, but without DNA this stays unchecked. This CDR3 contains 14 residues. CDR1 is MDHEN, CDR2 SYDVKM, per germline. The CDR3 here is CASRQAGFGETQYF.

The V and J genes are TRBV7-9 and TRBJ2-3. The CDR3 has 15 residues. Germline CDR1 is SEHNR and CDR2 is FQNEAQ (reference sequence). CDR3 sequence: CASSLAASFTDTQYF.

The chain recombines TRBV6-1 with TRBJ2-1; there is no DNA to check the TCRdb D call of TRBD2. This CDR3 is 13 amino acids long. The germline V gene has CDR1 MNHNS and CDR2 SASEGT. The CDR3 protein is CATGGSPYNEQFF.

The V call is TRBV12-3 or TRBV12-4, the J call TRBJ2-1. The CDR3 contains 13 residues. The CDR3 here is CASSGEIYNEQFF.